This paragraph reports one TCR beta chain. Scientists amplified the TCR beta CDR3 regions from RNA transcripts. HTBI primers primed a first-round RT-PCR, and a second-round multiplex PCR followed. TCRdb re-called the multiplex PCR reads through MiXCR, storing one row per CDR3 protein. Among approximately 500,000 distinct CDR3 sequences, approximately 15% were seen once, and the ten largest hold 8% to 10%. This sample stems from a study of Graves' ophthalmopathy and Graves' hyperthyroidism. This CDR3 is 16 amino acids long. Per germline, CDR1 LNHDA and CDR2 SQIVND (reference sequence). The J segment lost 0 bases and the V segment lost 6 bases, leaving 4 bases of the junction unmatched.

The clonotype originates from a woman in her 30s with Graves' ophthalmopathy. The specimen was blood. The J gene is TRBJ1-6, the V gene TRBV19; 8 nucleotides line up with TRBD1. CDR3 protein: CASRRQGSSYNSPLHF. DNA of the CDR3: TGTGCCAGTAGACGACAGGGGAGCTCCTATAATTCACCCCTCCACTTT.